The 23 T cell receptor beta chains presented below share a single source sample, sequenced in a study of T cells in women clearing cervical HPV infection. Assay: immunoSEQ multiplex PCR; the TCRdb copy retains only in-frame clones and omits some. Its clone listing holds some 23,000 clones. The sample was blood buffy coat. These receptor sequences come from a woman between 18 and 69 years old with a cervical HPV16 infection that either progressed to CIN3+ or cleared (not recorded which).

Comments on this clone: The read gets to within 3 residues of the CDR3 end, and the germline J gene fills in the rest. The rearrangement links TRBV7-3 to TRBJ1-2; 7 bases align to TRBD1. V trimming: 0 bases; J trimming: 4 bases; junction bases outside the gene matches: 2. Germline CDR1 SGHTA, CDR2 FQGTGA. The CDR3 is 14 amino acids. The covered CDR3 bases are TGTGCCAGCAGCTTAACGGGACAGCTCTATGGC. It yields the protein CASSLTGQLYG. The CDR3, in full, reads CASSLTGQLYGYTF.

In the case of this clone: The missing CDR3 end, 3 residues past where the read stops, is filled in from the germline J gene. The chain carries TRBV6-2 or TRBV6-3 and TRBJ2-5; 8 nucleotides agree with TRBD2. The CDR3 length is 14 residues. V was clipped by 6 bases and J by 4 bases; unmatched bases: 7. CDR1 MNHEY and CDR2 SVGEGT come from the germline V gene. The CDR3: CASSTPAGGETQYF. The part of the CDR3 DNA that was read is TGTGCCAGCAGCACCCCGGCGGGGGGAGAGACC.

Of note for this clone: The sequence runs out 3 residues before the end of the CDR3; the remainder is reconstructed from the germline J gene. The chain couples TRBV7-9 to TRBJ1-1; 7 bases are shared with TRBD1. Per germline, CDR1 SEHNR and CDR2 FQNEAQ (reference sequence). The CDR3 is 14 amino acids. Trimming at V came to 7 bases and at J to 0 bases, leaving 5 bases not matched to a gene. CDR3 DNA (partial): TGTGCCAGCATAAGGACAGGAATGAACACTGAA. This codes for CASIRTGMNTE. The whole CDR3 sequence is CASIRTGMNTEAFF.

Details on this clone: The read ends 3 residues before the CDR3 terminus; that terminus is restored from the germline J gene. This chain joins TRBV19 and TRBJ1-5; possible D gene TRBD1, 6 bases. The V gene lost 5 bases and the J gene lost 1 base, with 15 bases spanning the gap. The germline CDR1 and CDR2 sequences are LNHDA and SQIVND (reference sequence). There are 16 residues in the CDR3. Incomplete CDR3 DNA: TGTGCCAGTAGTCAAACCAGGGGAATGAGCAATCAGCCC. It translates to CASSQTRGMSNQP. The full CDR3 is CASSQTRGMSNQPQHF.

A note on this clone: Read coverage stops 3 residues before the CDR3 terminus; the germline J gene supplies the remainder. The V and J genes are TRBV6-2 or TRBV6-3 and TRBJ1-6; D is perhaps TRBD1 (5 bases). Trimming cost V 6 bases and J 10 bases, with 16 bases left between them. The CDR3 loop spans 14 amino acids. CDR1 is MNHEY, CDR2 SVGEGT, per germline. The CDR3 DNA, read in part, is TGTGCCAGCAGCGCCGGGGGTGTGGGCTCACCC. Encoded protein: CASSAGGVGSP. The entire CDR3 reads CASSAGGVGSPLHF.

Here the CDR3 reads CAWRGDSRTGELFF. Partial CDR3 DNA: TGTGCCTGGAGGGGGGACAGTAGAACCGGGGAG. The chain joins TRBV30 to TRBJ2-2; the match to TRBD1 covers 7 bases. Sequencing ends 3 residues short of the CDR3 end; the germline J gene provides the rest. CDR3 size: 14 residues. In germline, CDR1 is GTSNPN, CDR2 SVGIG (reference sequence). The V and J ends lost 3 bases and 5 bases, in that order; junction bases with no gene match: 6. Filled out from reference TRBV30 and TRBJ2-2, the complete variable domain reads SQTIHQWPATLVQPVGSPLSLECTVEGTSNPNLYWYRQAAGRGLQLLFYSVGIGQISSEVPQNLSASRPQDRQFILSSKKLLLSDSGFYLCAWRGDSRTGELFFGEGSRLTVL.

Partial CDR3 DNA: TGTGCCAGCAGTACACAGGGGGCGAACTATGGC. Amino acid sequence: CASSTQGANYG. The full-length CDR3 reads as CASSTQGANYGYTF. J is TRBJ1-2 and V is TRBV2; 9 bases map to TRBD1. The sequenced fragment ends 3 residues before the CDR3 boundary, so the rest is inferred from the germline J gene. Germline-derived CDR1 and CDR2 are SNHLY and FYNNEI. After removal of 5 bases from V and 2 bases from J, the junction contained 3 bases not matched to a gene. The CDR3 sequence is 14 residues long.

Details on this clone: Read coverage stops 3 residues before the CDR3 terminus; the germline J gene supplies the remainder. The rearrangement links TRBV7-2 to TRBJ1-6, with 10 bases aligning to TRBD1. Germline CDR1 and CDR2: SGHTA and FQGNSA. Trimming cost V 5 bases and J 7 bases; bases outside gene matches: 5. The CDR3 sequence is 15 residues long. The DNA read from the CDR3 is TGTGCCAGCAGCCCACTGACAGGGGGCAATTCACCC. Translation: CASSPLTGGNSP. The CDR3 as a whole reads CASSPLTGGNSPLHF.

Remarks on this clone: Relative to the germline gene, one junction end is altered; a read error may explain this. Read coverage stops 3 residues before the CDR3 terminus; the germline J gene supplies the remainder. The chain recombines TRBV4-2 with TRBJ2-5; TRBD2 agrees at 7 bases. Looked up from germline, CDR1 is LGHNA and CDR2 is YNFKEQ. The CDR3 has 15 amino acids. Here the CDR3 reads CASSQGQRGGETQYF. CDR3 DNA, as far as it was read: TGCGCCAGCAGCCAGGGTCAGCGGGGTGGAGAGACC.

CDR3 bases read: TGCAGTGGTGAGGAACAGTCGGGCAATCAGCCC. It encodes CSGEEQSGNQP. The whole CDR3 reads CSGEEQSGNQPQHF. The V and J genes are TRBV20-1 and TRBJ1-5, with no clear D. The CDR3 goes on 3 residues after the read ends, and that part is filled in from the germline J gene. The germline CDR1 and CDR2 sequences are DFQATT and SNEGSKA (reference sequence). Trimming shortened V by 7 bases and J by 2 bases, and 15 bases separated the two germline ends. The CDR3 runs to 14 residues.

Details on this clone: The read ends 3 residues before the CDR3 terminus; that terminus is restored from the germline J gene. This rearrangement joins TRBV29-1 to TRBJ1-1; D is possibly TRBD1 (5 bases). V lost 1 base to trimming and J lost 5 bases, with 11 bases between them. The CDR3 is made up of 13 amino acids. Germline CDR1 is SQVTM and CDR2 is ANQGSEA. CDR3: CSVEAGMRTEAFF. Partial CDR3 DNA: TGCAGCGTTGAAGCAGGGATGAGGACTGAA.

Comment on this clone: From the germline J gene comes the end of the CDR3, since the read stops 3 residues before it. The V and J genes are TRBV7-6 and TRBJ1-1; 7 bases are shared with TRBD1. CDR3 length equals 14 residues. Germline loops: CDR1 SGHVS, CDR2 FNYEAQ. V trimming: 3 bases; J trimming: 5 bases; junction bases outside the gene matches: 6. The CDR3 DNA, read in part, is TGTGCCAGCAGCTTCCCAGGGGGAGAAACTGAA. This encodes CASSFPGGETE. From start to end, the CDR3 is CASSFPGGETEAFF.

Turning to this clone: Read coverage stops 3 residues before the CDR3 terminus; the germline J gene supplies the remainder. The chain carries TRBV19 and TRBJ2-7; possibly TRBD1 for D (5 bases). Germline V gene data show CDR1 as LNHDA and CDR2 as SQIVND (reference sequence). The CDR3 extends over 14 amino acids. Trimming cost V 2 bases and J 4 bases, with 12 bases left between them. The CDR3 sequence: CASSITGHQYEQYF. CDR3 DNA (partial): TGTGCCAGTAGTATAACCGGACATCAATACGAG. The full variable domain, rest sourced from reference TRBV19 and TRBJ2-7, is DGGITQSPKYLFRKEGQNVTLSCEQNLNHDAMYWYRQDPGQGLRLIYYSQIVNDFQKGDIAEGYSVSREKKESFPLTVTSAQKNPTAFYLCASSITGHQYEQYFGPGTRLTVT.

As to this clone: The read is 3 residues too short to cover the CDR3 end, so that end is filled in from the germline J gene. The chain carries TRBV2 and TRBJ1-4, with 8 bases that match TRBD1. With 6 bases clipped from V and 1 base from J, the junction kept 4 bases outside the gene matches. The CDR3 length is 15 residues. CDR1 SNHLY and CDR2 FYNNEI come from the germline V gene. CDR3: CASSIDRGTNEKLFF. The CDR3 bases that were read are TGTGCCAGCAGCATAGACAGGGGAACTAATGAAAAA.

This clone is labeled medium-sized based on frequency. Read data end 3 residues before the CDR3 end; the end is taken from the germline J gene. The V call is TRBV18, the J call TRBJ2-5, with TRBD1 matching 8 bases. This CDR3 is 16 amino acids long. Per germline, CDR1 KGHSH and CDR2 LQKENI. The V gene end was trimmed by 3 bases and the J gene end by 7 bases; junction bases not matched to a gene: 13. The CDR3 protein is CASSPNRQGNWGTQYF. The part of the CDR3 DNA that was read is TGTGCCAGCTCACCTAACCGACAGGGGAATTGGGGGACC.

CDR3 DNA, as far as it was read: TGCGCCAGCAGCTTCCAGGGGTACGGTGAAAAA. This encodes CASSFQGYGEK. The full CDR3 sequence reads CASSFQGYGEKLFF. The gene calls are TRBV5-1 and TRBJ1-4; TRBD1 is a possible D gene (6 bases). The read falls 3 residues short of the CDR3 end, and the missing part is taken from the germline J gene. Germline lookup yields CDR1 SGHRS and CDR2 YFSETQ. The CDR3 is made up of 14 amino acids. V lost 2 bases, J lost 7 bases, and 12 bases lay in between. Complete variable domain (other parts from reference TRBV5-1 and TRBJ1-4): KAGVTQTPRYLIKTRGQQVTLSCSPISGHRSVSWYQQTPGQGLQFLFEYFSETQRNKGNFPGRFSGRQFSNSRSEMNVSTLELGDSALYLCASSFQGYGEKLFFGSGTQLSVL.

A word on this clone: Read sequence stops 3 residues before the CDR3 end, and the germline J gene provides the missing end. The rearrangement uses TRBV19 and TRBJ2-3, with 7 bases that match TRBD2. Trimming took 5 bases from V and 2 from J; bases not matched to a gene: 7. The germline V gene encodes CDR1 LNHDA and CDR2 SQIVND (reference sequence). The CDR3 is made up of 15 amino acids. CDR3 sequence reads: CASSAGDSPTDTQYF. The DNA read from the CDR3 is TGTGCCAGTAGTGCGGGGGATTCCCCCACAGATACG.

Concerning this clone itself: The CDR3 goes on 3 residues after the read ends, and that part is filled in from the germline J gene. This chain connects TRBV20-1 to TRBJ1-2; D is uncertain. The CDR3 spans 14 residues. Looked up from germline, CDR1 is DFQATT and CDR2 is SNEGSKA (reference sequence). Trimming left V 1 base short and J 6 bases short, with 15 bases between. CDR3 in amino acids: CSARVSTTLHGYTF. The part of the CDR3 DNA that was read is TGCAGTGCTAGAGTTAGCACCACCCTCCATGGC.

As to this clone: With the read ending 3 residues before the CDR3 end, the germline J gene is used to fill in that end. The rearrangement links TRBV18 to TRBJ2-5; possible D gene TRBD1, 5 bases. Per the germline V gene, CDR1 is KGHSH and CDR2 is LQKENI. Between the trimmed V and J ends, which lost 2 bases and 4 bases, there was a span of 17 bases. This CDR3 is 16 amino acids long. The part of the CDR3 DNA that was read is TGTGCCAGCTCACCAAAGTCAGGGATCAAGATAGAGACC. Protein: CASSPKSGIKIET. Given in full, the CDR3 is CASSPKSGIKIETQYF. Full variable domain (missing parts from reference TRBV18 and TRBJ2-5): NAGVMQNPRHLVRRRGQEARLRCSPMKGHSHVYWYRQLPEEGLKFMVYLQKENIIDESGMPKERFSAEFPKEGPSILRIQQVVRGDSAAYFCASSPKSGIKIETQYFGPGTRLLVL.

Details on this clone: The observed sequence ends 3 residues before the CDR3 terminus, with the missing tail filled in from the germline J gene. The chain couples TRBV5-1 to TRBJ2-5; 13 nucleotides agree with TRBD2. CDR3 size: 16 residues. Germline lookup yields CDR1 SGHRS and CDR2 YFSETQ. The V and J ends lost 5 bases and 0 bases, in that order; junction bases with no gene match: 4. CDR3 region: CASRSTSGGYQETQYF. CDR3 DNA (partial): TGCGCCAGCAGATCGACTAGCGGGGGGTACCAAGAGACC.

Notes on this clone: The read is 3 residues too short to cover the CDR3 end, so that end is filled in from the germline J gene. J is TRBJ2-3 and V is TRBV20-1; 12 nucleotides match TRBD2. The germline V gene encodes CDR1 DFQATT and CDR2 SNEGSKA (reference sequence). The CDR3 has 16 residues. V shed 4 bases and J 4 bases; nucleotides not matched to a gene: 9. CDR3 bases read: TGCAGTGCTACAGGACTAGCGGGACCGTTTGCAGATACG. As protein: CSATGLAGPFADT. The complete CDR3 protein is CSATGLAGPFADTQYF.

CDR3 in amino acids: CASSLDREVLFF. The sequenced part of the CDR3 DNA is TGTGCCAGCAGCTTAGACAGGGAAGTG. The V and J genes are TRBV11-2 and TRBJ2-2; D is perhaps TRBD1 (5 bases). The read comes to an end 3 residues before the CDR3 does, leaving the germline J gene to fill in the end. The CDR3 contains 12 residues. Germline V lookup: CDR1 SGHAT, CDR2 FQNNGV.

About this clone: The sequence runs out 3 residues before the end of the CDR3; the remainder is reconstructed from the germline J gene. The chain has TRBV19 and TRBJ1-1; TRBD1 is a possible D gene (6 bases). The germline V and J ends were trimmed by 10 bases and 4 bases, with 16 bases remaining between them. The CDR3 totals 13 residues. Germline V CDR1 and CDR2: LNHDA, SQIVND (reference sequence). The CDR3: CATRAGATTEAFF. Partial CDR3 DNA: TGTGCCACCCGCGCGGGGGCGACCACTGAA.